This T cell receptor (beta chain) was sequenced for a study of blood T cell repertoires in COVID-19. Study-level background: COVID-19 samples, acute and convalescent, were from the United States, Italy and Spain.

Losses at the gene ends were 0 bases for V and 2 bases for J; bases not matched to a gene: 5. The CDR3 totals 16 residues. The germline gives CDR1 LGHNA, CDR2 YNFKEQ. TCRdb's copy holds only in-frame clones and misses some; the assay was immunoSEQ multiplex PCR. The sample includes 200,000 to 300,000 clones, about four fifths of them seen just once. The sample consisted of peripheral blood. This clonotype originated in a woman older than 75 with acute or convalescent COVID-19. The rearrangement uses TRBV4-2 and TRBJ2-7; 9 nucleotides agree with TRBD2. CDR3 in DNA: TGTGCCAGCAGCCAAGATAGAGCGGGGGGACCCTACGAGCAGTACTTC. As protein: CASSQDRAGGPYEQYF.